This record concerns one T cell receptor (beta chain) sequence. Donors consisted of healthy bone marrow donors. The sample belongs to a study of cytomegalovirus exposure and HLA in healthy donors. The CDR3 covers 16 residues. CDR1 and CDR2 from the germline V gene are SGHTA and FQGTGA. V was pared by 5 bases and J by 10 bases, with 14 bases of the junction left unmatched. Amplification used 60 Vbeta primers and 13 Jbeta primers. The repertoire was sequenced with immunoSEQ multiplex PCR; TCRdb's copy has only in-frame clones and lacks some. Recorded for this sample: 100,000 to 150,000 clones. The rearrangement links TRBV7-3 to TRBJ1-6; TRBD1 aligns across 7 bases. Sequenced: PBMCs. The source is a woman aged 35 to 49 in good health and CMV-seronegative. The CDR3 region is CASSPVGRGEFSPLHF. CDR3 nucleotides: TGTGCCAGCAGCCCCGTTGGCAGGGGGGAATTCTCACCCCTCCACTTT.